This T cell receptor beta chain was profiled in a study of Graves' ophthalmopathy and Graves' hyperthyroidism. Overall study: Pretreatment peripheral blood was obtained at initial diagnosis.

This clonotype was picked up many times. Amplification of TCR beta CDR3 regions used RNA transcripts. An opening RT-PCR round employed HTBI primers and preceded a second-round multiplex PCR. TCRdb used MiXCR to reprocess the multiplex PCR reads, holding one entry per CDR3 protein. Among about 620,000 distinct CDR3 sequences listed, 22% were seen once. None of the included patients had other autoimmune diseases, uncontrolled infections, pregnancy or lactation, as these led to exclusion. V shed 7 bases and J 1 base; nucleotides not matched to a gene: 10. CDR3 length equals 16 residues. Germline CDR1 and CDR2: DFQATT and SNEGSKA (reference sequence).

The chain joins TRBV20-1 to TRBJ2-2; 9 bases map to TRBD1. The sample comprised peripheral blood. This TCR was sampled from a woman aged 18-29 years with stable Graves' hyperthyroidism. Some clones in this sample may be carry-over from other donors' samples. CDR3 loop: CSVNRLGQGNTGELFF. As DNA, the CDR3 is TGCAGTGTAAACCGCTTGGGACAGGGGAACACCGGGGAGCTGTTTTTT.